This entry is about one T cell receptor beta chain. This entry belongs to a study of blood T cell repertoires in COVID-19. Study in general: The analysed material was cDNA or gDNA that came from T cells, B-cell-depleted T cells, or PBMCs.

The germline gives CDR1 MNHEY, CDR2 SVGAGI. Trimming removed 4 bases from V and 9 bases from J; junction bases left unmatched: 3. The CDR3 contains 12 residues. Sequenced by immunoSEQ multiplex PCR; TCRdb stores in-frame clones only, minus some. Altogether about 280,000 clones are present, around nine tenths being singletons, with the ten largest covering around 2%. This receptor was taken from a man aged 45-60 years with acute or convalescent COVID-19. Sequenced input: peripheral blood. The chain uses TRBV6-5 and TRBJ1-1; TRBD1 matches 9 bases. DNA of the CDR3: TGTGCCAGCAGTTTACAGGGGGCCCAAGCTTTCTTT. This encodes CASSLQGAQAFF.